This T cell receptor beta chain is from a study of type 1 regulatory T cells (dated by TCRdb to about 2021). Notes on the research overall: The study characterized an in vitro protocol that generated a Tr1-enriched, alloantigen-specific CD4 T cell product named T-allo10. T-allo10 was under clinical evaluation in patients with hematological malignancies receiving allogeneic hematopoietic stem cell transplantation.

This clonotype was picked up one time. The antigen it recognizes is unknown. It has no much larger one-base neighbor in the sample; base qualities were not kept. Weak support is all one read offers. The sequencing machine was an Illumina MiSeq. In-frame beta chains were kept once TCRdb had trimmed the public reads at Q25 with fastp and called clones with MiXCR. Here each entry gathers all rows of one CDR3 protein and keeps the most common genes and DNA. In this sample the table shows 65,000 to 80,000 distinct CDR3 sequences, about a fifth of which occur a single time. Jointly, the top ten make up around 8.1% of the sample. Broad study findings and their caveats: Compared with non-Tr1 cells, Tr1 cells had a TCR repertoire that was more restricted, a finding the study read as clonal expansion induced by alloantigen.

The source material was cultured type 1 regulatory T (Tr1) cells, either the whole culture or a sorted fraction (not recorded which). The cell subset or site label of this sample denotes: type 1 regulatory T cells sorted from the T-allo10 product. The sequence derives from a human donor in good health.

The DNA reads TGTGCCAGCAGTCCCGGGACTACCTCCTACAATGAGCAGTTCTTC. It specifies CASSPGTTSYNEQFF. This receptor chain uses TRBV6-6 and TRBJ2-1, with 7 central nucleotides matching TRBD2. V and J are trimmed by 5 bases and 0 bases, and the gene matches miss 4 bases of the junction. CDR1 and CDR2 are read off the germline V gene (reference sequence) as MNHNY and SVGAGI. There are 15 amino acids in the CDR3, from cysteine to phenylalanine inclusive. The entry retains the CDR3 DNA only, 45 bases that are in frame from base 1.